This is a list of T cell receptor beta chains from one sample in a study of identical twins. TCRdb re-called the 5' RACE reads through MiXCR, storing one row per CDR3 protein. The sample yields approximately 680,000 distinct CDR3 sequences, 7.1% seen once. This same sample was also taken into another study, of yellow fever vaccine responses in identical twins.

Material: PBMCs. The receptors come from a woman aged 18-30 years in good health. Each CDR3 is given with its conserved first and last residue. The D gene is left open where the match is weak. Only some rows state a clone size, as once, few, many or a class for expanded clones.

TRBJ2-5,TRBV10-3,-,TRBD2,CAISVRREETQYF,TGTGCCATCAGTGTGAGGCGGGAGGAGACCCAGTACTTC
TRBJ2-7,TRBV27,many,TRBD2,CASSLSLAATYEQYF,TGTGCCAGCAGTTTATCGCTAGCGGCTACTTACGAGCAGTACTTC
TRBJ2-1,TRBV9,few,TRBD2,CASSVATGGLAGTEQFF,TGTGCCAGCAGCGTAGCTACTGGGGGACTAGCGGGAACTGAGCAGTTCTTC
TRBJ2-2,TRBV5-1,many,-,CASRPVASDTGELFF,TGCGCCAGCAGGCCGGTGGCTAGCGACACCGGGGAGCTGTTTTTT
TRBJ1-5,TRBV7-2,-,-,CASSPPELNQPQHF,TGTGCCAGCAGCCCCCCAGAGTTAAATCAGCCCCAGCATTTT
TRBJ1-1,TRBV2,-,-,CASPAARNTEAFF,TGTGCCAGCCCAGCCGCGAGAAACACTGAAGCTTTCTTT
TRBJ2-5,TRBV20-1,-,-,CSARDQGLQETQYF,TGCAGTGCTAGAGATCAAGGCCTACAAGAGACCCAGTACTTC
TRBJ2-2,TRBV5-1,many,TRBD1,CASSPDRGITGELFF,TGCGCCAGCAGCCCGGACAGGGGGATTACCGGGGAGCTGTTTTTT
TRBJ2-7,TRBV15,many,TRBD2,CATSGIAGRSYEQYF,TGTGCCACTTCTGGAATAGCGGGACGCTCCTACGAGCAGTACTTC
TRBJ2-5,TRBV5-1,few,TRBD1,CASSFAGTGYQETQYF,TGCGCCAGCAGCTTCGCCGGGACAGGGTACCAAGAGACCCAGTACTTC
TRBJ1-1,TRBV5-4,few,-,CASSFENMNTEAFF,TGTGCCAGCAGCTTTGAGAACATGAACACTGAAGCTTTCTTT
TRBJ2-3,TRBV12-3/TRBV12-4,few,TRBD1,CASSLKGTGGTLSTDTQYF,TGTGCCAGCAGTTTAAAGGGGACAGGAGGGACGCTAAGCACAGATACGCAGTATTTT
TRBJ1-1,TRBV25-1,many,-,CASSEGASNTEAFF,TGTGCCAGCAGTGAAGGGGCATCCAACACTGAAGCTTTCTTT
TRBJ1-6,TRBV6-1,few,-,CASSQTEYNSPLHF,TGTGCCAGCAGTCAGACTGAATATAATTCACCCCTCCACTTT
TRBJ2-1,TRBV12-3/TRBV12-4,many,-,CASRLYNEQFF,TGTGCCAGCAGGCTTTACAATGAGCAGTTCTTC
TRBJ2-1,TRBV24-1,many,-,CATSDNSLIRYNEQFF,TGTGCCACCAGTGATAACAGCCTTATTCGTTACAATGAGCAGTTCTTC
TRBJ2-1,TRBV20-1,once,-,CSASPGGAEQFF,TGCAGTGCCAGTCCAGGGGGGGCTGAGCAGTTCTTC
TRBJ2-5,TRBV7-9,-,-,CASSFQQETQYF,TGTGCCAGCAGCTTCCAACAAGAGACCCAGTACTTC
TRBJ2-3,TRBV20-1,many,TRBD2,CSARSLAGAGDTQYF,TGCAGTGCTAGGTCGCTAGCGGGAGCTGGAGATACGCAGTATTTT
TRBJ1-2,TRBV12-3/TRBV12-4,many,TRBD1,CASSRAGTGVFGYTF,TGTGCCAGCAGCCGGGCCGGGACAGGGGTTTTTGGCTACACCTTC
TRBJ2-1,TRBV12-3/TRBV12-4,many,TRBD1,CASSLTGDNEQFF,TGTGCCAGCAGTTTGACAGGGGACAATGAGCAGTTCTTC
TRBJ1-3,TRBV12-3/TRBV12-4,many,-,CASSSITIYF,TGTGCCAGCAGCTCCATCACCATATATTTT
TRBJ2-7,TRBV29-1,many,TRBD1,CSVEDLGGGSYEQYF,TGCAGCGTTGAAGATTTAGGGGGCGGCTCCTACGAGCAGTACTTC
TRBJ2-1,TRBV28,many,-,CASPTPTRGGEQFF,TGTGCCAGCCCAACCCCGACTAGGGGCGGTGAGCAGTTCTTC
TRBJ2-2,TRBV4-1,few,-,CASSQGAITGELFF,TGCGCCAGCAGCCAGGGGGCGATTACCGGGGAGCTGTTTTTT
TRBJ2-7,TRBV6-1,-,-,CASRVEGGPEQYF,TGTGCCAGCAGAGTAGAGGGGGGACCCGAGCAGTACTTC
TRBJ2-7,TRBV15,many,TRBD2,CATSRVVSGRDEQYF,TGTGCCACCAGCAGAGTGGTTAGCGGGAGAGACGAGCAGTACTTC
TRBJ2-4,TRBV6-1,-,-,CASSEVGRRDIQYF,TGTGCCAGCAGTGAAGTAGGCAGGAGGGACATTCAGTACTTC
TRBJ2-5,TRBV15,-,TRBD2,CATSRGDERETQYF,TGTGCCACCAGCCGGGGGGACGAGCGAGAGACCCAGTACTTC
TRBJ2-3,TRBV20-1,many,-,CSARDTSRDTQYF,TGCAGTGCTAGAGATACGTCCCGGGATACGCAGTATTTT
TRBJ1-2,TRBV10-3,-,-,CAISEGQGNYGYTF,TGTGCCATCAGTGAGGGGCAGGGGAACTATGGCTACACCTTC
TRBJ2-3,TRBV5-6,many,-,CASSLGENTQYF,TGTGCCAGCAGCTTGGGGGAAAATACGCAGTATTTT
TRBJ2-2,TRBV28,many,TRBD1,CASRPGTGGNTGELFF,TGTGCCAGCAGACCCGGGACAGGGGGGAACACCGGGGAGCTGTTTTTT
TRBJ2-3,TRBV9,many,TRBD2,CASSVSLAGRGTDTQYF,TGTGCCAGCAGCGTATCCTTAGCGGGGCGGGGCACAGATACGCAGTATTTT
TRBJ1-1,TRBV4-1,many,-,CASNTGSENTEAFF,TGCGCCAGCAATACAGGGTCAGAGAACACTGAAGCTTTCTTT
TRBJ2-7,TRBV27,few,TRBD2,CASSSLPASGRHEQYF,TGTGCCAGCAGTTCTCTCCCGGCTAGCGGGAGACACGAGCAGTACTTC
TRBJ2-1,TRBV5-1,many,-,CASSLSRAPYNEQFF,TGCGCCAGCAGCTTGTCGAGGGCCCCCTACAATGAGCAGTTCTTC
TRBJ2-4,TRBV5-5,-,-,CASSEGGTKNIQYF,TGTGCCAGCAGCGAGGGGGGAACCAAAAACATTCAGTACTTC
TRBJ2-5,TRBV18,-,TRBD1,CASSPRDRLDETQYF,TGTGCCAGCTCACCCCGGGACAGGCTCGATGAGACCCAGTACTTC
TRBJ2-4,TRBV6-5,-,TRBD1,CASSYSQDRVAWDIQYF,TGTGCCAGCAGTTACTCGCAAGACAGGGTTGCATGGGACATTCAGTACTTC